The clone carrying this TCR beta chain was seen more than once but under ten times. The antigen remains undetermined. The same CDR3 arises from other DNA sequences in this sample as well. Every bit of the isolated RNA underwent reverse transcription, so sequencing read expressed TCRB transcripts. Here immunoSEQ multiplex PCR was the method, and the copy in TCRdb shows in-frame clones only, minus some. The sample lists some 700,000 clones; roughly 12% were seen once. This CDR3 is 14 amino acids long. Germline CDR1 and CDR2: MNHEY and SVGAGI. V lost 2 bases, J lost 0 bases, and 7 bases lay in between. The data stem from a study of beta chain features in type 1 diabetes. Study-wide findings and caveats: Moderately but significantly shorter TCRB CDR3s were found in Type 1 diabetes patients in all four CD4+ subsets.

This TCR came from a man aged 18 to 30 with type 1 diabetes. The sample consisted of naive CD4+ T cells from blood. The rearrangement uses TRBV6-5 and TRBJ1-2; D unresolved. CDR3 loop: CASSYRGANYGYTF. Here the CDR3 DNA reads TGTGCCAGCAGTTACCGAGGAGCTAACTATGGCTACACCTTC.